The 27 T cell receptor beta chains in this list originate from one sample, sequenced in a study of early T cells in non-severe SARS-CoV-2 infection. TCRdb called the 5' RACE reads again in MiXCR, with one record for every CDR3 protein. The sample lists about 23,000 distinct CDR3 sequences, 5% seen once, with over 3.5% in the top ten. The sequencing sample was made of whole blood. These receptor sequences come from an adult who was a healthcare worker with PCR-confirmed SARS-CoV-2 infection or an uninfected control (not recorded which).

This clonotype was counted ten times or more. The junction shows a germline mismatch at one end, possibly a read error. CDR3 sequence reads: CASSLRDRAYEQYF. Written as DNA, the CDR3 is TGTGCTAGCAGTCTAAGGGACAGGGCCTACGAGCAGTACTTC. The rearrangement links TRBV7-7 to TRBJ2-7, with 9 bases that match TRBD1. Looked up from germline, CDR1 is SSHAT and CDR2 is FNYEAQ (reference sequence). This CDR3 spans 14 amino acids.

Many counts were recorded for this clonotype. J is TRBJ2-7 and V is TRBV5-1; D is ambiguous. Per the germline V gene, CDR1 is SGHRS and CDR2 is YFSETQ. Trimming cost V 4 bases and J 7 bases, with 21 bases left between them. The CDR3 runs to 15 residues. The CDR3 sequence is CASSGYPEKIGEQYF. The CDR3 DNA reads TGCGCCAGCAGCGGATACCCAGAAAAAATCGGGGAGCAGTACTTC.

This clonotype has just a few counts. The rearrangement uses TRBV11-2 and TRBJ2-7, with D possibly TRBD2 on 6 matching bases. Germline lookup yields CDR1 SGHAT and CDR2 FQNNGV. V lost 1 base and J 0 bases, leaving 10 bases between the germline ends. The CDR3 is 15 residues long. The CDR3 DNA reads TGTGCCAGCAGCTTAGCTCCCGGGGGCTCCTACGAGCAGTACTTC. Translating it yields CASSLAPGGSYEQYF.

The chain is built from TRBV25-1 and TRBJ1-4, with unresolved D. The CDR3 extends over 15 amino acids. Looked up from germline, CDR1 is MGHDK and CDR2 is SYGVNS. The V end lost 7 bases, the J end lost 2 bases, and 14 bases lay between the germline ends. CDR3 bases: TGTGCCAGCAAAAGCCCATTGGGGACTAATGAAAAACTGTTTTTT. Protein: CASKSPLGTNEKLFF.

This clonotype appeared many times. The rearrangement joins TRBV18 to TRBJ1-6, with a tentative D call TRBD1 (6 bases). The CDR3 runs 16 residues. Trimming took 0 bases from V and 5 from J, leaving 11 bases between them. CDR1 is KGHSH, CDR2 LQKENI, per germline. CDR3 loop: CASSPPRQGNNSPLHF. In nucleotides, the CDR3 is TGTGCCAGCTCACCACCGAGGCAGGGGAATAATTCACCCCTCCACTTT. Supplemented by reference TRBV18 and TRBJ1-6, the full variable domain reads NAGVMQNPRHLVRRRGQEARLRCSPMKGHSHVYWYRQLPEEGLKFMVYLQKENIIDESGMPKERFSAEFPKEGPSILRIQQVVRGDSAAYFCASSPPRQGNNSPLHFGNGTRLTVT.

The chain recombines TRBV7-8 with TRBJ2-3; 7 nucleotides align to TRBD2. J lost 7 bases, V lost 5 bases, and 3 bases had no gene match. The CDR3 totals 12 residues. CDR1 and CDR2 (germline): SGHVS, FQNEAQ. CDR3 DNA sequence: TGTGCCAGCAGCCCGGGAGGCAATACGCAGTATTTT. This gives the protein CASSPGGNTQYF.

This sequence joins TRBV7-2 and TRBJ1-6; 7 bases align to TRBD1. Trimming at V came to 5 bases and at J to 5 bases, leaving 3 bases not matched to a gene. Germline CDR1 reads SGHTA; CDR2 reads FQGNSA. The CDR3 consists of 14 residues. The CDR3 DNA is TGTGCCAGCAGCCTAGGGACAGATAATTCACCCCTCCACTTT. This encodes CASSLGTDNSPLHF.

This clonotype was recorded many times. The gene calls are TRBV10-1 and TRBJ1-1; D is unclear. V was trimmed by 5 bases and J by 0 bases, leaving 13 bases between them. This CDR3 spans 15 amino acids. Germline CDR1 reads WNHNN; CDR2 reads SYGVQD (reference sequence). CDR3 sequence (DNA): TGCGCCAGCAGTCTACTGACGGAATTGAACACTGAAGCTTTCTTT. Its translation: CASSLLTELNTEAFF.

In DNA form, the CDR3 reads TGTGCCAGCAGCTACGGACAGGGTCAGTCACCCCTCCACTTT. This gives the protein CASSYGQGQSPLHF. The chain links TRBV7-9 to TRBJ1-6; 8 nucleotides align to TRBD1. The length of the CDR3 is 14 residues. Germline V gives CDR1 SEHNR, CDR2 FQNEAQ (reference sequence). V trimming: 4 bases; J trimming: 10 bases; junction bases outside the gene matches: 6.

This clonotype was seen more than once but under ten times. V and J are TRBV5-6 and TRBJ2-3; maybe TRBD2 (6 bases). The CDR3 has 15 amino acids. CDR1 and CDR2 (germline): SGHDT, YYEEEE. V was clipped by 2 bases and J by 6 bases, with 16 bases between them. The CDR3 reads CASSFEREYSDTQYF. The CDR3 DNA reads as TGTGCCAGCAGCTTCGAACGGGAGTATAGCGATACGCAGTATTTT.

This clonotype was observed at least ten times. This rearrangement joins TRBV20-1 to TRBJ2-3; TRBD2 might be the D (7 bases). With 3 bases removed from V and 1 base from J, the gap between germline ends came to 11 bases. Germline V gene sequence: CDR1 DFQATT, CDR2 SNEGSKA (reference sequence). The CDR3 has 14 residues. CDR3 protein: CSARGGARTDTQYF. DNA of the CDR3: TGCAGTGCTAGGGGGGGGGCACGCACAGATACGCAGTATTTT.

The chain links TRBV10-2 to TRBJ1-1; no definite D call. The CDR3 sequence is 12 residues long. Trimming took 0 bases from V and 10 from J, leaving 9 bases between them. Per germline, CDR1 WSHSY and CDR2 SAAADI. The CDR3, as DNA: TGCGCCAGCAGTGAGTCTGGAGGTGGAGCTTTCTTT. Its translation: CASSESGGGAFF.

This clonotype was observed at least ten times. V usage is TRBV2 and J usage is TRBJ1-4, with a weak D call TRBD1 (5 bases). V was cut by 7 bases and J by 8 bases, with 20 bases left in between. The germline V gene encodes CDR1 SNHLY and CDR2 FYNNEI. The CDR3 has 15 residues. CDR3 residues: CASILTTAGEEKLFF. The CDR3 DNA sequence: TGTGCCAGCATCCTTACGACAGCCGGTGAGGAAAAACTGTTTTTT.

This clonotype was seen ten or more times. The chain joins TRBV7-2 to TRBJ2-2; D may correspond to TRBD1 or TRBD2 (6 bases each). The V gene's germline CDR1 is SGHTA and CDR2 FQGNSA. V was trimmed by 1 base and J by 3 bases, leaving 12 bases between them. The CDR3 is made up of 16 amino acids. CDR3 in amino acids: CASSLGPGAYTGELFF. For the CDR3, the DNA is TGTGCCAGCAGCTTAGGGCCGGGGGCCTACACCGGGGAGCTGTTTTTT. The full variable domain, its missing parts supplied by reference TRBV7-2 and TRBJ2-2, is GAGVSQSPSNKVTEKGKDVELRCDPISGHTALYWYRQSLGQGLEFLIYFQGNSAPDKSGLPSDRFSAERTGGSVSTLTIQRTQQEDSAVYLCASSLGPGAYTGELFFGEGSRLTVL.

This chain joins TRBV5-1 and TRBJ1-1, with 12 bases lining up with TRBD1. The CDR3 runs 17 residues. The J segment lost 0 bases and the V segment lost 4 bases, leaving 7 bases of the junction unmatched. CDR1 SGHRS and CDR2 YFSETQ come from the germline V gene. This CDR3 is CASSAGQGALLNTEAFF. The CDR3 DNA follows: TGCGCCAGCAGCGCGGGACAGGGGGCCCTCCTGAACACTGAAGCTTTCTTT.

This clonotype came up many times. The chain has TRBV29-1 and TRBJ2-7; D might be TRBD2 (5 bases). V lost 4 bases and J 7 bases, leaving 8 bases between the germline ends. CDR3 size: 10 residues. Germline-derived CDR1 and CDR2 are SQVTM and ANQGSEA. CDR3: CSVGTGEQYF. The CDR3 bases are TGCAGCGTTGGAACGGGAGAGCAGTACTTC.

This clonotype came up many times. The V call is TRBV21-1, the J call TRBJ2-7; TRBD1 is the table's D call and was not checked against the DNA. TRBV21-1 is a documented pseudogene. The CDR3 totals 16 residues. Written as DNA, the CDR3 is TGTGCCAGCAGCATTCGACAATATCCGCCCCGGTACGAGCAGTACTTC. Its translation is CASSIRQYPPRYEQYF.

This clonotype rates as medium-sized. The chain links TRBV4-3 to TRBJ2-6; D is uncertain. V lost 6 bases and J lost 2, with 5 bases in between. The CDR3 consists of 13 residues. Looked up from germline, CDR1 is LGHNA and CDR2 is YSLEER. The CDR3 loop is CASREAGANVLTF. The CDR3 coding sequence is TGCGCCAGCAGAGAAGCTGGGGCCAACGTCCTGACTTTC.

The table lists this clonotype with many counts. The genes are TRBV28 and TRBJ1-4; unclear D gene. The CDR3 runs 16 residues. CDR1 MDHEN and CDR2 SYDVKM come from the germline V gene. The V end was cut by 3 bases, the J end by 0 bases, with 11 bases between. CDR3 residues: CASSLAGTATNEKLFF. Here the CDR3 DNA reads TGTGCCAGCAGTTTGGCCGGAACTGCAACTAATGAAAAACTGTTTTTT.

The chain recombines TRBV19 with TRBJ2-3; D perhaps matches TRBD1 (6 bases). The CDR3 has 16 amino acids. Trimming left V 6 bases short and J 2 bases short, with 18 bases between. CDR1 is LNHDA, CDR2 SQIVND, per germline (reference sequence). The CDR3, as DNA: TGTGCCAGTAGACCCTTGGACAGTCTGGTCACAGATACGCAGTATTTT. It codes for CASRPLDSLVTDTQYF. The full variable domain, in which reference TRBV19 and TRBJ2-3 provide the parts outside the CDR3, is DGGITQSPKYLFRKEGQNVTLSCEQNLNHDAMYWYRQDPGQGLRLIYYSQIVNDFQKGDIAEGYSVSREKKESFPLTVTSAQKNPTAFYLCASRPLDSLVTDTQYFGPGTRLTVL.

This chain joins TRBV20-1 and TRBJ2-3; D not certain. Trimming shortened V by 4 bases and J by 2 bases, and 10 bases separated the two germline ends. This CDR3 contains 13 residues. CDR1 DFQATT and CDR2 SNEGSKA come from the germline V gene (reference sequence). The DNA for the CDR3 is TGCAGTGCTACCGATTCTTTCACAGATACGCAGTATTTT. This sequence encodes CSATDSFTDTQYF.

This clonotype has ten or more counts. The CDR3 loop reads CSVDWGQGTEAFF. The CDR3 DNA is TGCAGCGTTGATTGGGGACAGGGGACTGAAGCTTTCTTT. The chain carries TRBV29-1 and TRBJ1-1; TRBD1 matches at 10 bases. Looked up from germline, CDR1 is SQVTM and CDR2 is ANQGSEA. The trim removed 3 bases at V and 5 bases at J, leaving 3 bases unmatched. The length of the CDR3 is 13 residues.

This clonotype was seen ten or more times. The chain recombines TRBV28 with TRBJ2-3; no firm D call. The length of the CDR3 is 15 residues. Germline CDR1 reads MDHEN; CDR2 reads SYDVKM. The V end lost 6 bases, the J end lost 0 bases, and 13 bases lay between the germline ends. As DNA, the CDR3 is TGTGCCAGCAGCAGAGCAGCGTCTAGCACAGATACGCAGTATTTT. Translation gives CASSRAASSTDTQYF.

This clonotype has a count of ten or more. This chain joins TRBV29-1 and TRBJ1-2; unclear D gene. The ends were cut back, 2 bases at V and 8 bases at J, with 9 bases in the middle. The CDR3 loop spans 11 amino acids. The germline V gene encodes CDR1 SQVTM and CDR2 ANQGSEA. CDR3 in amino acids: CSVEPGRGYTF. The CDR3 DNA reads TGCAGCGTTGAACCTGGACGGGGCTACACCTTC.

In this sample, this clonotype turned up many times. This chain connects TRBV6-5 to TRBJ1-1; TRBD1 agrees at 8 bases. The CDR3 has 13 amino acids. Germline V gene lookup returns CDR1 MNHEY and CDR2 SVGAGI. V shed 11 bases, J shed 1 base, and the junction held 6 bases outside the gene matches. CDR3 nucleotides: TGTGCCGCGCGAGACAGGGGGAACACTGAAGCTTTCTTT. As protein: CAARDRGNTEAFF.

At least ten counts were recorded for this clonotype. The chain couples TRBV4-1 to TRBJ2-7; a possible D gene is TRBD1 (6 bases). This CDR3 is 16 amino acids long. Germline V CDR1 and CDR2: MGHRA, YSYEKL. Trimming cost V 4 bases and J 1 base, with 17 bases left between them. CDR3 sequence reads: CASSLSRDRLSYEQYF. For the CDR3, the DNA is TGCGCCAGCAGCCTGAGCAGAGACAGGCTTTCCTACGAGCAGTACTTC.

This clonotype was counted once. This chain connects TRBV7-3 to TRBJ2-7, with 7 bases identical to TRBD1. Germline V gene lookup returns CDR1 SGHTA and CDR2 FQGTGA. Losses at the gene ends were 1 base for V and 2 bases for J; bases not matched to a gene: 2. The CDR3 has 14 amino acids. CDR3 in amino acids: CASSLRDRPYEQYF. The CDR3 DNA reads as TGTGCCAGCAGCTTAAGGGACAGACCCTACGAGCAGTACTTC.